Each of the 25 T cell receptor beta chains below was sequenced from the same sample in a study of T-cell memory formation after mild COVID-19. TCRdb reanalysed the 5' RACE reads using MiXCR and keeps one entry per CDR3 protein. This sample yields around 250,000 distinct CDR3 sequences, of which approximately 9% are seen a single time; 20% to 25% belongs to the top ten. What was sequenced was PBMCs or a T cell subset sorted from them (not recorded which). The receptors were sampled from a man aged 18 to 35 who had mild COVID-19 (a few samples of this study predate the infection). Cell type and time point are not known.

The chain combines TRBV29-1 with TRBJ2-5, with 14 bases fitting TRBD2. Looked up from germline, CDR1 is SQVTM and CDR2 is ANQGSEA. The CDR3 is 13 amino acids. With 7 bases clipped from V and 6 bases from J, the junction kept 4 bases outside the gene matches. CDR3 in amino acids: CSGLAGGLKTQYF. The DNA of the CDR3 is TGCAGCGGACTAGCGGGGGGGCTGAAGACCCAGTACTTC.

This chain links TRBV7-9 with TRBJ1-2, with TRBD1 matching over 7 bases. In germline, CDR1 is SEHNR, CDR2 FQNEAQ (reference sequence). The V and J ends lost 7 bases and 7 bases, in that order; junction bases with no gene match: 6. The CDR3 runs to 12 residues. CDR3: CASKPGGRGYTF. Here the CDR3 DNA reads TGTGCCAGCAAACCAGGGGGTCGTGGCTACACCTTC.

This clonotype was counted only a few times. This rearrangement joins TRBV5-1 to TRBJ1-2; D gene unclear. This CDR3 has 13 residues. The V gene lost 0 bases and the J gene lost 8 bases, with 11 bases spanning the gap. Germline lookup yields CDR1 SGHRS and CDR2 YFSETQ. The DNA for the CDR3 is TGCGCCAGCAGCTTGGGTGGAGGGTCCGGCTACACCTTC. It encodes CASSLGGGSGYTF.

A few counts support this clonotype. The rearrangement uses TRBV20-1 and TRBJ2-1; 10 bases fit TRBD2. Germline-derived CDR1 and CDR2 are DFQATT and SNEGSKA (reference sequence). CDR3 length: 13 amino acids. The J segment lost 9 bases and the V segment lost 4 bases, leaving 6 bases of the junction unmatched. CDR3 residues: CSAKASGGGEQFF. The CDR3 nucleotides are TGCAGTGCTAAGGCTAGCGGGGGAGGTGAGCAGTTCTTC.

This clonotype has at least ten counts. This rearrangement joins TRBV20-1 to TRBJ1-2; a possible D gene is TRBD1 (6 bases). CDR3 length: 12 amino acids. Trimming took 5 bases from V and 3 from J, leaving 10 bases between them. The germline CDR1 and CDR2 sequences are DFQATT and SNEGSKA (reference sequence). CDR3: CSARNRDYGYTF. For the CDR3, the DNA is TGCAGTGCTCGCAACAGGGACTATGGCTACACCTTC.

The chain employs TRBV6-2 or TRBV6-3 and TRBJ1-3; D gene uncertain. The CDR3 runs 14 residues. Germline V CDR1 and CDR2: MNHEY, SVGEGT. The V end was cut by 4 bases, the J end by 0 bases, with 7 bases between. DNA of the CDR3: TGTGCCAGCAGTTCGGCAGGCTCTGGAAACACCATATATTTT. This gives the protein CASSSAGSGNTIYF.

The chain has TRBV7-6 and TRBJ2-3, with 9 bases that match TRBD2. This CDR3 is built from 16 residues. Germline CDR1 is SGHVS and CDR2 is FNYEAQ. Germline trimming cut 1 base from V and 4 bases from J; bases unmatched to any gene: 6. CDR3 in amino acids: CASSLVSGGPPDTQYF. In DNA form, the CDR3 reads TGTGCCAGCAGCTTAGTTAGCGGGGGACCACCAGATACGCAGTATTTT. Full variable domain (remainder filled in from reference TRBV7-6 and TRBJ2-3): GAGVSQSPRYKVTKRGQDVALRCDPISGHVSLYWYRQALGQGPEFLTYFNYEAQQDKSGLPNDRFSAERPEGSISTLTIQRTEQRDSAMYRCASSLVSGGPPDTQYFGPGTRLTVL.

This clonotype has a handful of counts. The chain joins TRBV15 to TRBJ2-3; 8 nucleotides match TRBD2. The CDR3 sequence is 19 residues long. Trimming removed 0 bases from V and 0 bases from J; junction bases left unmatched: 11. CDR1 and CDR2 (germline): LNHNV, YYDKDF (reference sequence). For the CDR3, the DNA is TGTGCCACCAGCAGAGATCCTCCCTTAGCGGGGCCCAGCACAGATACGCAGTATTTT. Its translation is CATSRDPPLAGPSTDTQYF.

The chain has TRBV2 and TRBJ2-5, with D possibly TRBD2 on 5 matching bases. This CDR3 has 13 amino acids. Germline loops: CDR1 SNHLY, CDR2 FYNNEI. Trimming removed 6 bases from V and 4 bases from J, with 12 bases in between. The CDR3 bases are TGTGCCAGCAGGAGGGAGTCGGGAGAGACCCAGTACTTC. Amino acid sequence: CASRRESGETQYF.

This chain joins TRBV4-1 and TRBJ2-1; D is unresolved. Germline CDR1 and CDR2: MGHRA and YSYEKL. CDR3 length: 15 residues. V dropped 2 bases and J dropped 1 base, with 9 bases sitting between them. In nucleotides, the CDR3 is TGCGCCAGCAGCCAATTCGTGGGTTCCTACAATGAGCAGTTCTTC. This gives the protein CASSQFVGSYNEQFF.

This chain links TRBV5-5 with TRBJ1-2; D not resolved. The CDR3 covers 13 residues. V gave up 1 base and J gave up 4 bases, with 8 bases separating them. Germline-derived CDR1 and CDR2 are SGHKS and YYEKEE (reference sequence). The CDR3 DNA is TGTGCCAGCAGCTTGACCCACATCTATGGCTACACCTTC. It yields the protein CASSLTHIYGYTF. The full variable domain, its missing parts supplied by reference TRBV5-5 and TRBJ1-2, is DAGVTQSPTHLIKTRGQQVTLRCSPISGHKSVSWYQQVLGQGPQFIFQYYEKEERGRGNFPDRFSARQFPNYSSELNVNALLLGDSALYLCASSLTHIYGYTFGSGTRLTVV.

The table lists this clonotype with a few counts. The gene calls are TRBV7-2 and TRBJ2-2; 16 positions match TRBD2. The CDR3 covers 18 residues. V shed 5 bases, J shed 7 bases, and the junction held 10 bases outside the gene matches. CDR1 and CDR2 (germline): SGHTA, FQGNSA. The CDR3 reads CASSPTGTSGGAYGELFF. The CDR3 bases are TGTGCCAGCAGCCCCACCGGGACTAGCGGGGGGGCCTACGGGGAGCTGTTTTTT.

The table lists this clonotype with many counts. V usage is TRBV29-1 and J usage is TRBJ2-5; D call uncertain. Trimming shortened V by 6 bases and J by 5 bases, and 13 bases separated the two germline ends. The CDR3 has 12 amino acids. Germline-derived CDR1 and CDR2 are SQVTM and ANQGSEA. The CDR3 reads CSVATPWETQYF. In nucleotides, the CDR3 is TGCAGCGTGGCCACCCCCTGGGAGACCCAGTACTTC.

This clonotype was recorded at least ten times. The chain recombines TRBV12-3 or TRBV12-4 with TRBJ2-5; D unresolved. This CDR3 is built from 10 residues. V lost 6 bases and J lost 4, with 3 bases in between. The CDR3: CASRGETQYF. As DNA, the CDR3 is TGTGCCAGCAGGGGAGAGACCCAGTACTTC.

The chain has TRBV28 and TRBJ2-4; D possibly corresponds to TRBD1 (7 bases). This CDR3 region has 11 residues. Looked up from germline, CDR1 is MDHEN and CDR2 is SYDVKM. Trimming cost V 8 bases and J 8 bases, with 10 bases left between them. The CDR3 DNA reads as TGTGCCAGCGGCAGGGGGGACATTCAGTACTTC. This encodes CASGRGDIQYF.

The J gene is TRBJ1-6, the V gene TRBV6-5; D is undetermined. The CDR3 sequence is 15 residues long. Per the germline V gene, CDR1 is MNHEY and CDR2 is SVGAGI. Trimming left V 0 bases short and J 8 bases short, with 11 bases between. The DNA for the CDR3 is TGTGCCAGCAGTTACTCGAGTAGGGTCGATTCACCCCTCCACTTT. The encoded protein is CASSYSSRVDSPLHF.

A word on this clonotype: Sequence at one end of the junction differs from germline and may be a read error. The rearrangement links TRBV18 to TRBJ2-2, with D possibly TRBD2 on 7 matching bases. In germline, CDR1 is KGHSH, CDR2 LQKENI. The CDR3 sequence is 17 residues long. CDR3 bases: TGTGCCAGCTCACAGCCGGTCGGGGGGCCTAACAGCGGGGAGCTGTTTTTT. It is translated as CASSQPVGGPNSGELFF.

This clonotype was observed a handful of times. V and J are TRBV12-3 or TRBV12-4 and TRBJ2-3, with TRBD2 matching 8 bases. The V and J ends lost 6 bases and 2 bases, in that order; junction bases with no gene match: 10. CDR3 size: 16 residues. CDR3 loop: CASSPSGSGTTDTQYF. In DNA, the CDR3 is TGTGCCAGCAGCCCTAGCGGTAGCGGGACCACAGATACGCAGTATTTT.

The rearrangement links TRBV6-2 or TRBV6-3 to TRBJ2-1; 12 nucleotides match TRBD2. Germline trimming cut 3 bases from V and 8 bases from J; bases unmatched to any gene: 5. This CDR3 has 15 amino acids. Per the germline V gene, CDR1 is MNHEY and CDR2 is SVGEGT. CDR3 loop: CASSYRLAGGYEQFF. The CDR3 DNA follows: TGTGCCAGCAGTTATCGTCTAGCGGGGGGGTATGAGCAGTTCTTC.

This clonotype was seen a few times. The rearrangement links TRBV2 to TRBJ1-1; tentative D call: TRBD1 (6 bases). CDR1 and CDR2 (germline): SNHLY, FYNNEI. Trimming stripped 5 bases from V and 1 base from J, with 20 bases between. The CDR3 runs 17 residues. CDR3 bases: TGTGCCAGCAGTATAGAAAATCGACGGACAGAGAACACTGAAGCTTTCTTT. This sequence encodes CASSIENRRTENTEAFF.

In nucleotides, the CDR3 is TGCAGCGGACACAGTGTCTCTGGAAACACCATATATTTT. It is translated as CSGHSVSGNTIYF. The chain is built from TRBV29-1 and TRBJ1-3; D remains unclear. V dropped 7 bases and J dropped 0 bases, with 10 bases sitting between them. The CDR3 is 13 residues long. Per the germline V gene, CDR1 is SQVTM and CDR2 is ANQGSEA.

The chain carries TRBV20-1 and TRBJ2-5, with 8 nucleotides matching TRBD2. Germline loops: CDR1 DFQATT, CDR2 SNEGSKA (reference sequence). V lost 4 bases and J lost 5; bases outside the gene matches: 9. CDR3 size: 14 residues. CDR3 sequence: CSATRVAGWETQYF. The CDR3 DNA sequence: TGCAGTGCTACGAGGGTAGCGGGGTGGGAGACCCAGTACTTC.

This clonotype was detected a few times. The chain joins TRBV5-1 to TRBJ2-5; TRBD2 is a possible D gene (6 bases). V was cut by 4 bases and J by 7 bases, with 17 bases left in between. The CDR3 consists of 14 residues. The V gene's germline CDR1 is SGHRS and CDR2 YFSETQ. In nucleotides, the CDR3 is TGCGCCAGCAGCCCGGGGGACTTGGGAGGGACCCAGTACTTC. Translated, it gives CASSPGDLGGTQYF. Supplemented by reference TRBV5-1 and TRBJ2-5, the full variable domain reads KAGVTQTPRYLIKTRGQQVTLSCSPISGHRSVSWYQQTPGQGLQFLFEYFSETQRNKGNFPGRFSGRQFSNSRSEMNVSTLELGDSALYLCASSPGDLGGTQYFGPGTRLLVL.

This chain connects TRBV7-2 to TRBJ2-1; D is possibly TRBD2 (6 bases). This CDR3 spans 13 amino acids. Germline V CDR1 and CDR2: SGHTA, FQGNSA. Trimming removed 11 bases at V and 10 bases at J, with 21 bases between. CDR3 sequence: CAVRLESAREQFF. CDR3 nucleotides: TGTGCCGTGAGACTAGAGTCGGCGCGGGAGCAGTTCTTC.

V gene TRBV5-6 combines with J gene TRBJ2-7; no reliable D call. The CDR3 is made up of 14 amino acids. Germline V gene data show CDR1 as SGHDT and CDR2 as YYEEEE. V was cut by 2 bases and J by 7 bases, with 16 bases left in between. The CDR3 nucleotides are TGTGCCAGCAGCTTAGGGCGACGCCCACTGGAGCAGTACGTC. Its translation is CASSLGRRPLEQYV.